The 4 T cell receptor beta chains listed next were all sequenced from one sample in a study of blood T cells in healthy people across ages. For the second PCR, which ran for 7 to 11 cycles, a sample-barcoded 5' primer and a J-beta primer mix were used. From the 5' RACE reads, TCRdb called clonotypes with MiXCR, one entry per CDR3 protein. The sample carries around 1,000,000 distinct CDR3 sequences, approximately 26% recorded once. The sample was also linked to a second study, of T cells of mothers and their children.

Sequenced sample: blood. These receptors were taken from a girl aged 2 to 9 in good health.

This chain connects TRBV10-3 to TRBJ2-5; 7 bases are a match to TRBD1. The DNA matches TRBJ2-7 better at its end, which makes the J call doubtful. This CDR3 comprises 17 residues. Germline V gene sequence: CDR1 ENHRY, CDR2 SYGVKD. In DNA, the CDR3 is TGTGCCATCAGTGGTATGGGCAGGGGGACGATCTCCTACGAGCAGTACTTC. Encoded protein: CAISGMGRGTISYEQYF.

There are a few counts of this clonotype. The rearrangement uses TRBV2 and TRBJ2-7; no clear D. The CDR3 covers 13 residues. Trimming stripped 6 bases from V and 9 bases from J, with 18 bases between. Germline CDR1 SNHLY, CDR2 FYNNEI. The CDR3 DNA sequence: TGTGCCAGCAGCCAAACCTCCCAGCAGTGGCAGTACTTC. This encodes CASSQTSQQWQYF.

This clonotype was found a few times. The chain is built from TRBV28 and TRBJ2-7; the D gene is possibly TRBD1 (6 bases). V was trimmed by 7 bases and J by 5 bases, leaving 24 bases between them. The CDR3 runs 16 residues. Germline-derived CDR1 and CDR2 are MDHEN and SYDVKM. The CDR3: CASTSFMDSLTDEQYF. The CDR3 bases are TGTGCCAGCACCTCCTTCATGGACAGCTTGACGGACGAGCAGTACTTC.

This clonotype appeared many times. V gene TRBV9 combines with J gene TRBJ2-5; the match to TRBD2 covers 8 bases. V lost 0 bases to trimming and J lost 5 bases; unmatched junction nucleotides: 9. Germline assignment: CDR1 SGDLS and CDR2 YYNGEE. This CDR3 is built from 16 residues. CDR3 DNA: TGTGCCAGCAGCGTAGTAGGAGCGGGAGATATGGAGACCCAGTACTTC. Protein product: CASSVVGAGDMETQYF. The complete variable domain, with remaining parts taken from reference TRBV9 and TRBJ2-5, reads DSGVTQTPKHLITATGQRVTLRCSPRSGDLSVYWYQQSLDQGLQFLIQYYNGEERAKGNILERFSAQQFPDLHSELNLSSLELGDSALYFCASSVVGAGDMETQYFGPGTRLLVL.